The 4 T cell receptor beta chains below were found in one sample sequenced in a study of cytomegalovirus exposure and HLA in healthy donors (dated by TCRdb to 2016 to 2017). The library was generated by the immunoSEQ multiplex PCR assay. For the multiplex PCR, a mixture combining 60 forward primers for TCR Vbeta segments and 13 reverse primers for TCR Jbeta segments was used. TCRdb re-hosts the immuneACCESS table, in-frame sequences only. Its copies lack some clones; in the studies checked, an unresolved V gene accounts for under half of them, and the cause for the rest is not known. Within this sample are about 160,000 clones, with just over 70% of them counted one time only. The ten largest account for 4.7% of the sample. Sample: PBMCs. The receptors here all came from a man younger than 35 in good health and CMV-seropositive.

The V call is TRBV9, the J call TRBJ2-1, with D maybe TRBD2 (6 bases). Germline V gene lookup returns CDR1 SGDLS and CDR2 YYNGEE. The CDR3 runs to 15 residues. The V end was cut by 4 bases, the J end by 4 bases, with 15 bases between. CDR3 in amino acids: CASSNSGGDYNEQFF. DNA of the CDR3: TGTGCCAGCAGCAACTCTGGCGGGGATTACAATGAGCAGTTCTTC.

The sample holds many counts of this clone. The gene calls are TRBV5-4 and TRBJ1-2; 8 nucleotides align to TRBD1. V gave up 4 bases and J gave up 3 bases; unmatched junction bases: 8. Germline V lookup: CDR1 SGHNT, CDR2 YYREEE (reference sequence). The CDR3 spans 15 residues. The CDR3: CASSRGTGFYYGYTF. Here the CDR3 DNA reads TGTGCCAGCAGCCGGGGGACAGGATTCTACTATGGCTACACCTTC.

This clone has just a few counts. The chain carries TRBV5-1 and TRBJ2-1; 14 nucleotides agree with TRBD2. The CDR3 consists of 18 residues. The germline V gene has CDR1 SGHRS and CDR2 YFSETQ. With V trimmed by 3 bases and J by 4 bases, 9 bases remained unmatched. This chain's CDR3 is CASSSGTSGGFRYNEQFF. CDR3 DNA sequence: TGCGCCAGCAGCTCGGGGACTAGCGGGGGCTTCAGATACAATGAGCAGTTCTTC.

The V and J genes are TRBV6-4 and TRBJ2-5; TRBD1 aligns across 8 bases. The J segment lost 13 bases and the V segment lost 4 bases, leaving 14 bases of the junction unmatched. The CDR3 spans 14 residues. Germline V CDR1 and CDR2: MRHNA, SNTAGT. The CDR3 DNA reads TGTGCCAGCAGTGTTGCACAGGGGGTACATAATCCGTACTTC. Its protein product is CASSVAQGVHNPYF.